These T cell receptor beta chains were read from a single sample in a study of T cell repertoires in aging, cancer and after chemotherapy. TCRdb reprocessed the multiplex PCR reads via MiXCR and lists one record per CDR3 protein. This table has approximately 1,800 distinct CDR3 sequences, 45% to 60% appearing once. The sample comprised blood. The source is a human donor with a blood cancer. Each CDR3 is given with its conserved first and last residue. D genes are given only for firm matches. For some rows the clone size is stated as once, few or many, or as a class when expanded; others skip it.

TRBJ1-4,-,TRBV10-3,TRBD1,TGTGCCATCAGTCGGACAGGGGCGAATGAAAAACTGTTTTTT,CAISRTGANEKLFF
TRBJ2-3,-,TRBV12-3/TRBV12-4,TRBD1,TGTGCCAGCAGCCCACGTGACAGGGTGGTCGTGAATACGCAGTATTTT,CASSPRDRVVVNTQYF
TRBJ2-5,-,TRBV6-6,-,TGTGCCAGCAGTTACAGGGAGCGGCAAGAGACCCAGTACTTC,CASSYRERQETQYF
TRBJ2-1,-,TRBV24-1,TRBD1,TGTGCCTCCCGACAGGGGGGGGACAATGAGCAGTTCTTC,CASRQGGDNEQFF
TRBJ2-3,few,TRBV7-2,-,TGTGCCAGCAGCCCTAACAGACAGGTGGCGGATACGCAGTATTTT,CASSPNRQVADTQYF
TRBJ2-3,-,TRBV5-4,TRBD2,TGTGCCAGCAGCCTAGCGGGACCTAGCACAGATACGCAGTATTTT,CASSLAGPSTDTQYF
TRBJ2-2,-,TRBV6-5,-,TGTGCCAGCAAAATGGGAGACACCGGGGAGCTGTTTTTT,CASKMGDTGELFF
TRBJ2-3,-,TRBV6-1,TRBD2,TGTGCCAGCAGGGAAACTAGCGGGAGCAATCCAGATACGCAGTATTTT,CASRETSGSNPDTQYF
TRBJ1-4,-,TRBV30,-,TGTGCCTGGAGCTCTGGACAGACATATAATGAAAAACTGTTTTTT,CAWSSGQTYNEKLFF
TRBJ2-7,once,TRBV5-6,-,TGTGCCAGCAGCTTGTTCGCGGGAGAGCAGTACTTC,CASSLFAGEQYF
TRBJ1-1,few,TRBV19,-,TGTGCCAGTAGTATAAGTCGGGGTTCGACTGAAGCTTTCTTT,CASSISRGSTEAFF
TRBJ2-1,few,TRBV6-5,TRBD2,TGTGCCAGCAGTTACCAGAGGCCGGGGGGAACTAGCGGCAATGAGCAGTTCTTC,CASSYQRPGGTSGNEQFF
TRBJ2-7,hyperexpanded,TRBV29-1,TRBD1,TGCAGCGTTGAATGGTCCGGGACAGGAGTTCGGTACGAGCAGTACTTC,CSVEWSGTGVRYEQYF
TRBJ1-6,-,TRBV28,-,TGTGCCAGCAGTTTAGTCCGGCTTCCACCCCTCCACTTT,CASSLVRLPPLHF
TRBJ2-5,-,TRBV7-2,TRBD2,TGTGCCAGCAGCCCGCTACTAGCGGGGGGGGGCGGGGAGACCCAGTACTTC,CASSPLLAGGGGETQYF
TRBJ2-1,-,TRBV19,-,TGTGCCAGTAGTGAGGTTCGGGATGAGCAGTCCTTC,CASSEVRDEQSF
TRBJ2-1,-,TRBV6-2/TRBV6-3,TRBD2,TGTGCCAGCAGAGGGAGAGGAGGCGGGAGAGGTGACAATGAGCAGTTCTTC,CASRGRGGGRGDNEQFF
TRBJ2-1,few,TRBV29-1,TRBD1,TGCAGCGTTGTGGGACAGGGAACCCATGAGCAGTTCTTC,CSVVGQGTHEQFF
TRBJ2-4,-,TRBV7-6,-,TGTGCCAGCAGCTTAGTCCGGGGGACTCAGTACTTC,CASSLVRGTQYF
TRBJ2-2,few,TRBV6-5,TRBD1,TGTGCCAGCAGCCGCCCACGGACAGGGCCAGGAAACACCGGGGAGCTGTTTTTT,CASSRPRTGPGNTGELFF
TRBJ1-1,-,TRBV6-1,TRBD1,TGTGCCAGCAGTTTCGGGACAGCCCTAAACACTGAAGCTTTCTTT,CASSFGTALNTEAFF
TRBJ2-4,-,TRBV11-1,-,TGTGCCAGCAGCTTTTACGGCGCGGGCAAAAACATTCAGTACTTC,CASSFYGAGKNIQYF
TRBJ2-5,-,TRBV29-1,TRBD2,TGCAGCGCGTCGGGGAGTCCAGCGGGAGGTTTAGAGACCCAGTACTTC,CSASGSPAGGLETQYF
TRBJ2-2,-,TRBV29-1,TRBD1,TGCAGCTTCGGGACAGCGAACACCGGGGAGCTGTTTTTT,CSFGTANTGELFF
TRBJ1-2,-,TRBV20-1,TRBD1,TGCAGTGCGAGACTGACAGGGGGCTATGGCTACACCTTC,CSARLTGGYGYTF
TRBJ2-5,-,TRBV12-3/TRBV12-4,-,TGTGCCAGCAGTTTTATTATGCCGGCAGGCCAAGAGACCCAGTACTTC,CASSFIMPAGQETQYF
TRBJ2-1,-,TRBV6-1,TRBD2,TGTGCCAGCAGTGAATCCTTCAGGCTAGCGGGGGATGAGCAGTTCTTC,CASSESFRLAGDEQFF
TRBJ2-1,once,TRBV19,-,TGTGCCAGTAGTATGGGGGGCGGATACAATGAGCAGTTCTTC,CASSMGGGYNEQFF
TRBJ2-1,-,TRBV4-2,-,TGTGCCAGCAGCCAAGAAAGGCTCAAAGAGCAGTTCTTC,CASSQERLKEQFF
TRBJ2-1,-,TRBV12-3/TRBV12-4,TRBD1,TGTGCCAGCAGTTTTCCGTCGGGACAGGGGGCAGATGAGCAGTTCTTC,CASSFPSGQGADEQFF
TRBJ2-7,-,TRBV10-3,-,TGTGCCATCACTCCGGCAGGCTACGAGCAGTACTTC,CAITPAGYEQYF